A selection of T cell receptor beta chains follows, all from one sample in a study of T cell responses to AZD1222 COVID-19 vaccine. Using immunoSEQ multiplex PCR, the repertoire was profiled, and TCRdb retains in-frame clones only, with some absent. The sample has about 170,000 clones; 87% are singletons. Sample: peripheral blood, taken 28 days after the second AZD1222 dose. These receptors were collected from an adult who received the AZD1222 COVID-19 vaccine. Each CDR3 is given without its conserved first and last residue.

>TRBV11-3|TRBJ2-3
ASSLQGVGSTDTQY
>TRBV5-1|TRBJ2-5
ASSPVTRQETQY
>TRBV7-9|TRBJ2-7
ASSLGSTQY
>TRBV6-5|TRBJ1-2
ASSYSQGRANYGYT
>TRBV4-2|TRBJ2-1
ASSQDSARGSNEQF
>TRBV7-9|TRBJ2-7
ASSFRQGHSSYEQY
>TRBV10-3|TRBJ2-2
AISGLAGTASTGELF
>TRBV7-9|TRBJ1-5
ASSLDFGTGGQPQH
>TRBV11-2|TRBJ1-1
ASSDNTEAF
>TRBV27|TRBJ2-6
ASSFVGGISGANVLT
>TRBV6-5|TRBJ2-7
ASSYSGQSYEQY
>TRBV7-2|TRBJ1-4
ASSLKQGEKLF
>TRBV7-9|TRBJ1-3
ASSLSTLLSGNTIY
>TRBV11-3|TRBJ1-2
ASSLKAPADYYGYT
>TRBV9|TRBJ2-1
ASSVGEEQF
>TRBV5-6|TRBJ1-1
ASNHRVMRSEAF
>TRBV18|TRBJ1-4
ASSPTSANEKLF
>TRBV7-8|TRBJ2-3
ASSPTYTDTQY
>TRBV7-8|TRBJ2-7
ASSAPTYEQY
>TRBV10-3|TRBJ1-2
AISEGDRAVLYGYT
>TRBV29-1|TRBJ1-2
SVGDRDNYGYT
>TRBV4-1|TRBJ2-7
ASSQVSGFSAEQY
>TRBV6-2/TRBV6-3|TRBJ1-6
ASSSFRSSYNSPLH
>TRBV5-3|TRBJ2-3
ARSPDPGTQY
>TRBV18|TRBJ1-2
ASSPGQQGKGYT
>TRBV29-1|TRBJ1-1
SVERNREAF
>TRBV6-2/TRBV6-3|TRBJ2-5
ASSYSGLAGRPQETQY
>TRBV12-3/TRBV12-4|TRBJ2-3
ASGRGTDTQY
>TRBV3-1/TRBV3-2|TRBJ1-2
ASSARRTGSGYT
>TRBV18|TRBJ2-1
ASSPVAGRNNEQF
>TRBV5-4|TRBJ1-1
ASRIGQGNTEAF
>TRBV4-2|TRBJ2-7
ASSQDRQEASDEQY
>TRBV6-5|TRBJ2-1
ASSYYRGTRNEQF
>TRBV29-1|TRBJ2-4
SVEEGSENIQY
>TRBV14|TRBJ2-7
ASSPTGTGPYEQY
>TRBV19|TRBJ2-7
ASSEGGTAYEQY
>TRBV5-4|TRBJ2-7
ASSFLSEQY
>TRBV2|TRBJ2-7
ASSKKERGLQY
>TRBV7-2|TRBJ1-1
ASSSRVSTEGTEAF
>TRBV29-1|TRBJ2-1
SVVMQVAYNEQF